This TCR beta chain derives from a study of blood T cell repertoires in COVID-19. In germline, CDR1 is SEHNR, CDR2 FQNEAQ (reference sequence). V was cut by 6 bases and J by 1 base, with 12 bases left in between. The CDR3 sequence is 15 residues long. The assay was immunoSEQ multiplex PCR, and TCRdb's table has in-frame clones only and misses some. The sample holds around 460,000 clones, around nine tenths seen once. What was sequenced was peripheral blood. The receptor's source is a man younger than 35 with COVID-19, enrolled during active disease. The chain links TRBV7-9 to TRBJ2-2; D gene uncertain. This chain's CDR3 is CASSVPVLNTGELFF. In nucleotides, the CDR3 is TGTGCCAGCAGTGTGCCGGTCCTGAACACCGGGGAGCTGTTTTTT.